This T cell receptor beta chain was found in a study of response to subunit inactivated influenza vaccine. Whole-study results and caveats: It was the authors' suggestion that each seasonal influenza vaccination recruits few new T cells.

From the RT-PCR reads, TCRdb called clonotypes with MiXCR, one entry per CDR3 protein. Among about 800,000 distinct CDR3 sequences listed, over 20% were seen once. This CDR3 has 16 residues. V lost 2 bases, J lost 0 bases, and 12 bases lay in between. Germline V CDR1 and CDR2: MNHEY, SMNVEV (reference sequence). A word on this clonotype: Its antigen is not known.

The specimen was PBMCs from blood, collected roughly 5 days after vaccination. The J gene is TRBJ2-3, the V gene TRBV27; D uncertain. The origin of this receptor is a man over 45 who received an inactivated influenza vaccine. The CDR3 here is CASSLVPGSSTDTQYF. CDR3 DNA sequence: TGTGCCAGCAGTTTAGTTCCGGGTTCTAGCACAGATACGCAGTATTTT.